These 24 T cell receptor beta chains were sequenced from one sample in a study of PD-1 blockade in classical Hodgkin lymphoma. Every one of the patients relapsed after autologous stem cell transplantation (brentuximab vedotin exposure was variable). Data came from immunoSEQ multiplex PCR; TCRdb stores just in-frame clones and leaves some out. The repertoire consists of 130,000 to 150,000 clones, with 78% occurring once and the leading ten covering 7% to 9.5%. The sample consisted of peripheral blood mononuclear cells (PBMCs), taken before the second cycle of nivolumab. The receptor set was obtained from a human donor with classical Hodgkin lymphoma.

The V call is TRBV10-1, the J call TRBJ2-5; TRBD1 aligns across 7 bases. Germline loops: CDR1 WNHNN, CDR2 SYGVQD (reference sequence). The ends lost 9 bases at V and 6 bases at J; junction bases unmatched: 10. The CDR3 has 13 amino acids. CDR3 loop: CARGEGARKTQYF. The CDR3 DNA is TGCGCCAGAGGTGAGGGGGCGCGGAAGACCCAGTACTTC.

V gene TRBV7-9 combines with J gene TRBJ1-1; 9 nucleotides match TRBD1. From germline, CDR1 is SEHNR and CDR2 FQNEAQ (reference sequence). The V gene end was trimmed by 5 bases and the J gene end by 4 bases; junction bases not matched to a gene: 5. This CDR3 is 14 amino acids long. In nucleotides, the CDR3 is TGTGCCAGCAGCACCGGACAGGGGACCACTGAAGCTTTCTTT. Its translation is CASSTGQGTTEAFF.

The chain links TRBV6-5 to TRBJ2-7; D not resolved. CDR3 length: 12 residues. CDR1 is MNHEY and CDR2 is SVGAGI in the germline V gene. Trimming pared 5 bases from V and 6 bases from J, leaving 11 bases between. The CDR3 bases are TGTGCCAGCAGTGAGGCCCCGCTCGAGCAGTACTTC. Its translation is CASSEAPLEQYF.

This clone was counted once. This chain links TRBV11-2 with TRBJ2-5; 7 nucleotides align to TRBD1. Per the germline V gene, CDR1 is SGHAT and CDR2 is FQNNGV. The J segment lost 2 bases and the V segment lost 3 bases, leaving 9 bases of the junction unmatched. The CDR3 length is 16 residues. The CDR3 nucleotides are TGTGCCAGCAGCTTGGTTCCCGGGACAGCACAAGAGACCCAGTACTTC. Its translation is CASSLVPGTAQETQYF.

The CDR3 here is CASSQPDRGLYTEAFF. The CDR3, as DNA: TGTGCCAGCAGCCAGCCCGACAGGGGGCTTTATACTGAAGCTTTCTTT. J is TRBJ1-1 and V is TRBV4-2; 10 bases line up with TRBD1. With V trimmed by 3 bases and J by 5 bases, 9 bases remained unmatched. Germline lookup yields CDR1 LGHNA and CDR2 YNFKEQ. The CDR3 length is 16 residues.

V is TRBV30 and J is TRBJ2-6, with 11 bases matching TRBD1. Germline lookup yields CDR1 GTSNPN and CDR2 SVGIG (reference sequence). The CDR3 has 16 amino acids. The junction had 4 bases not matched to a gene; V was cut back by 3 bases and J by 3 bases. The CDR3 spells CAWSWTGGFGANVLTF. CDR3 DNA: TGTGCCTGGAGCTGGACAGGGGGCTTTGGGGCCAACGTCCTGACTTTC.

This clone came up once. The rearrangement uses TRBV21-1 and TRBJ2-7; no check of the table's D call, TRBD2, against the DNA was made. TRBV21-1 is termed a pseudogene. The CDR3 spans 17 residues. CDR3 in DNA: TGTGCCAGCCCCATGGGACTAGCGGGAGTCTACTCCTACGAGCAGTACTTC. Its translation: CASPMGLAGVYSYEQYF.

This clone was seen a handful of times. The genes are TRBV7-9 and TRBJ2-7, with 9 bases fitting TRBD1. The CDR3 loop spans 14 amino acids. V lost 2 bases and J lost 4; bases outside the gene matches: 3. Per the germline V gene, CDR1 is SEHNR and CDR2 is FQNEAQ (reference sequence). CDR3 sequence reads: CASSLLGQGYEQYF. In nucleotides, the CDR3 is TGTGCCAGCAGCTTATTAGGACAGGGGTACGAGCAGTACTTC.

Only one count was recorded for this clone. This chain links TRBV6-5 with TRBJ1-2; the D gene is possibly TRBD1 (6 bases). Trimming cost V 0 bases and J 4 bases, with 12 bases left between them. Germline V gene lookup returns CDR1 MNHEY and CDR2 SVGAGI. The CDR3 loop spans 15 amino acids. DNA of the CDR3: TGTGCCAGCAGTTACTCGCGGACAGAGGCCTATGGCTACACCTTC. Translation: CASSYSRTEAYGYTF.

The chain's CDR3 is CASSLGDRNYGYTF. The CDR3 nucleotides are TGTGCCAGCAGCTTAGGGGACAGGAACTATGGCTACACCTTC. V and J are TRBV7-9 and TRBJ1-2, with TRBD1 matching over 8 bases. This CDR3 contains 14 residues. The V segment lost 1 base and the J segment 2 bases; nucleotides outside the gene matches: 0. Per germline, CDR1 SEHNR and CDR2 FQNEAQ (reference sequence).

The J gene is TRBJ2-3, the V gene TRBV30; D is perhaps TRBD1 (6 bases). In germline, CDR1 is GTSNPN, CDR2 SVGIG (reference sequence). The V end was cut by 8 bases, the J end by 0 bases, with 9 bases between. CDR3 length: 12 residues. The CDR3 coding sequence is TGTGCCCTAGACAGGAGCACAGATACGCAGTATTTT. Protein product: CALDRSTDTQYF.

The V call is TRBV7-9, the J call TRBJ2-1; D not resolved. Germline assignment: CDR1 SEHNR and CDR2 FQNEAQ (reference sequence). Between the trimmed V and J ends, which lost 4 bases and 1 base, there was a span of 8 bases. The CDR3 runs to 14 residues. This chain's CDR3 is CASSSARSYNEQFF. CDR3 sequence (DNA): TGTGCCAGCAGCTCGGCCCGGTCCTACAATGAGCAGTTCTTC.

The chain employs TRBV28 and TRBJ2-7; 8 bases map to TRBD2. The CDR3 length is 13 residues. With 7 bases clipped from V and 3 bases from J, the junction kept 5 bases outside the gene matches. Germline V gene data show CDR1 as MDHEN and CDR2 as SYDVKM. CDR3 bases: TGTGCCAGCAACCGGGGGGGGTACTACGAGCAGTACTTC. Protein product: CASNRGGYYEQYF.

The rearrangement uses TRBV2 and TRBJ2-7; 7 bases map to TRBD1. The CDR3 is 15 residues long. Germline loops: CDR1 SNHLY, CDR2 FYNNEI. The trim removed 6 bases at V and 3 bases at J, leaving 11 bases unmatched. CDR3 protein: CASSPGSRGLYEQYF. In nucleotides, the CDR3 is TGTGCCAGCAGCCCCGGGTCGAGGGGGCTCTACGAGCAGTACTTC.

This clone has just a few counts. The rearrangement joins TRBV19 to TRBJ1-5, with TRBD1 as a possible D gene (6 bases). Trimming cost V 2 bases and J 3 bases, with 11 bases left between them. Germline CDR1 LNHDA, CDR2 SQIVND (reference sequence). CDR3 size: 15 residues. The CDR3 is CASSIQGNYNQPQHF. As DNA, the CDR3 is TGTGCCAGTAGTATACAGGGGAATTACAATCAGCCCCAGCATTTT.

V is TRBV10-3 and J is TRBJ2-2; the D gene is possibly TRBD2 (6 bases). The ends were cut back, 3 bases at V and 1 base at J, with 9 bases in the middle. Germline V gene data show CDR1 as ENHRY and CDR2 as SYGVKD. This CDR3 region has 15 residues. CDR3: CAISDLRENTGELFF. The DNA of the CDR3 is TGTGCCATCAGTGATTTGCGGGAGAACACCGGGGAGCTGTTTTTT.

This chain uses TRBV7-3 with TRBJ2-1, with 9 bases identical to TRBD2. This CDR3 comprises 16 residues. J lost 8 bases, V lost 4 bases, and 12 bases had no gene match. CDR1 SGHTA and CDR2 FQGTGA come from the germline V gene. For the CDR3, the DNA is TGTGCCAGCAGCTACACTGCGGGAGGGCCGGTCGATGAGCAGTTCTTC. This sequence encodes CASSYTAGGPVDEQFF.

The chain links TRBV5-1 to TRBJ2-2, with D perhaps given as TRBD1 or TRBD2 (5 bases each). Trimming took off 2 bases at V and 6 bases at J, with 14 bases between the two ends. The CDR3 loop spans 15 amino acids. Per the germline V gene, CDR1 is SGHRS and CDR2 is YFSETQ. CDR3 sequence reads: CASSFISRDAGELFF. For the CDR3, the DNA is TGCGCCAGCAGCTTTATATCCCGGGACGCCGGGGAGCTGTTTTTT.

The sample holds a few counts of this clone. The V and J genes are TRBV7-8 and TRBJ1-2; the match to TRBD1 covers 7 bases. Germline loops: CDR1 SGHVS, CDR2 FQNEAQ. CDR3 length: 13 residues. Losses at the gene ends were 5 bases for V and 3 bases for J; bases not matched to a gene: 3. The CDR3 DNA follows: TGTGCCAGCAGCGCAGACAGGGACTATGGCTACACCTTC. Amino acids: CASSADRDYGYTF.

The chain is built from TRBV2 and TRBJ2-1, with TRBD2 identical over 9 bases. The germline V gene has CDR1 SNHLY and CDR2 FYNNEI. The V gene end was trimmed by 5 bases and the J gene end by 5 bases; junction bases not matched to a gene: 7. CDR3 length: 15 amino acids. The CDR3 DNA is TGTGCCAGCAGTTTCGGACTAGCGACGAACAATGAGCAGTTCTTC. It encodes CASSFGLATNNEQFF.

The chain recombines TRBV23-1 with TRBJ2-7; TRBD1 matches at 9 bases. TRBV23-1 is marked as an open reading frame, function uncertain. The CDR3 has 15 residues. V shed 3 bases and J 6 bases; nucleotides not matched to a gene: 9. This chain's CDR3 is CASSHPRDRVCEQYF. The CDR3 DNA sequence: TGCGCCAGCAGTCACCCCCGGGACAGGGTTTGCGAGCAGTACTTC.

The chain has TRBV7-2 and TRBJ1-2, with 8 bases aligning to TRBD1. V was pared by 1 base and J by 4 bases, with 8 bases of the junction left unmatched. The CDR3 sequence is 16 residues long. Germline V gene data show CDR1 as SGHTA and CDR2 as FQGNSA. The CDR3: CASSLEIAGGIYGYTF. Here the CDR3 DNA reads TGTGCCAGCAGCTTAGAGATCGCAGGGGGCATCTATGGCTACACCTTC.

The V and J genes are TRBV12-5 and TRBJ1-2, with 8 bases fitting TRBD1. Germline V gene data show CDR1 as LGHNT and CDR2 as FRNRAP. This CDR3 spans 14 amino acids. J gave up 4 bases and V 7 bases, and 8 bases lay outside the gene matches. CDR3 sequence (DNA): TGTGCTAGTGATTGGACAGGGAAGAGCTATGGCTACACCTTC. Translation: CASDWTGKSYGYTF.

This clone was seen a handful of times. The rearrangement links TRBV10-3 to TRBJ2-7, with 7 bases identical to TRBD2. Germline CDR1 reads ENHRY; CDR2 reads SYGVKD. Germline trimming cut 7 bases from V and 2 bases from J; bases unmatched to any gene: 5. The CDR3 has 13 amino acids. The CDR3 loop is CAIKPAGTYEQYF. The CDR3 coding sequence is TGTGCCATCAAACCAGCGGGGACCTACGAGCAGTACTTC.